These 18 T cell receptor beta chains were all obtained from the same sample, sequenced in a study of T cells in Graves' hyperthyroidism and ophthalmopathy. The CDR3 regions of TCR beta were amplified from RNA transcripts. The study used the HTBI primer set for a first-round RT-PCR of the TCR CDR3. MiXCR, run by TCRdb on the multiplex PCR reads, gives a single entry per CDR3 protein. The sample carries about 770,000 distinct CDR3 sequences, approximately 19% recorded once. Sequencing was done on a sample of blood. Every receptor here comes from a woman in her forties or fifties with Graves' hyperthyroidism that later progressed to Graves' ophthalmopathy.

This clonotype was seen more than once but under ten times. The chain uses TRBV13 and TRBJ1-4, with D perhaps matching TRBD1 (5 bases). The CDR3 sequence is 14 residues long. The germline V gene has CDR1 PRHDT and CDR2 FYEKMQ (reference sequence). V was clipped by 6 bases and J by 4 bases, with 12 bases between them. The CDR3 region is CASRYQGLNEKLFF. The CDR3, as DNA: TGTGCCAGCAGGTATCAGGGTCTTAATGAAAAACTGTTTTTT.

This clonotype was seen more than once but under ten times. The chain uses TRBV20-1 and TRBJ2-2; maybe TRBD2 (5 bases). The CDR3 extends over 15 amino acids. Germline assignment: CDR1 DFQATT and CDR2 SNEGSKA (reference sequence). V lost 1 base and J lost 5, with 14 bases in between. CDR3 sequence reads: CSARVGQEATGELFF. The CDR3 nucleotides are TGCAGTGCTAGAGTTGGGCAGGAGGCAACCGGGGAGCTGTTTTTT.

This chain joins TRBV7-2 and TRBJ2-1; possibly TRBD1 for D (6 bases). V was pared by 6 bases and J by 2 bases, with 8 bases between. This CDR3 contains 13 residues. CDR1 is SGHTA, CDR2 FQGNSA, per germline. As DNA, the CDR3 is TGTGCCAGCAGTTGGGGGCCCTACAATGAGCAGTTCTTC. Encoded protein: CASSWGPYNEQFF.

The V call is TRBV24-1, the J call TRBJ1-2; the D gene is possibly TRBD1 (6 bases). Trimming cost V 2 bases and J 0 bases, with 9 bases left between them. Germline assignment: CDR1 KGHDR and CDR2 SFDVKD. The CDR3 is 15 residues long. DNA for the CDR3: TGTGCCACCAGTGATTCGAGGACAGCTAACTATGGCTACACCTTC. This codes for CATSDSRTANYGYTF.

This clonotype appeared once. This may stem from a read error, because a much larger clone lies one nucleotide away. The V gene is TRBV10-3, the J gene TRBJ2-5; weak D call: TRBD2 (6 bases). Germline values: CDR1 ENHRY, CDR2 SYGVKD. The CDR3 has 13 residues. Trimming shortened V by 4 bases and J by 5 bases, and 11 bases separated the two germline ends. The CDR3 reads CAISGREKETQYF. DNA of the CDR3: TGTGCCATCAGTGGGAGGGAGAAGGAGACCCAGTACTTC.

This clonotype was seen many times. The V call is TRBV7-8, the J call TRBJ1-1; no firm D call. The V gene's germline CDR1 is SGHVS and CDR2 FQNEAQ. This CDR3 comprises 15 residues. Trimming removed 5 bases from V and 3 bases from J, with 16 bases in between. This chain's CDR3 is CASSTQSDWYTEAFF. In nucleotides, the CDR3 is TGTGCCAGCAGCACGCAATCTGACTGGTACACTGAAGCTTTCTTT.

This clonotype was found many times. CDR3 nucleotide sequence: TGTGCCAGCAGTTTGGTGAGCTTTGAGACCCAGTACTTC. It codes for CASSLVSFETQYF. The chain is built from TRBV12-3 or TRBV12-4 and TRBJ2-5; D remains unclear. The CDR3 is 13 residues long. V was clipped by 3 bases and J by 5 bases, with 10 bases between them.

The rearrangement links TRBV7-2 to TRBJ1-1; the D gene is possibly TRBD1 (6 bases). This CDR3 spans 15 amino acids. Trimming pared 8 bases from V and 5 bases from J, leaving 21 bases between. Germline CDR1 and CDR2: SGHTA and FQGNSA. The CDR3 here is CASRPHKGERTEAFF. CDR3 in DNA: TGTGCCAGCCGCCCCCACAAGGGGGAAAGGACTGAAGCTTTCTTT.

This clonotype was counted at least ten times. The chain carries TRBV7-3 and TRBJ2-1, with 15 bases fitting TRBD2. V shed 3 bases and J 4 bases; nucleotides not matched to a gene: 4. CDR1 is SGHTA and CDR2 is FQGTGA in the germline V gene. The CDR3 spans 17 residues. DNA of the CDR3: TGTGCCAGCAGCTTCCGGACTAGCGGGGGGGGATACAATGAGCAGTTCTTC. Protein: CASSFRTSGGGYNEQFF. Supplemented by reference TRBV7-3 and TRBJ2-1, the full variable domain reads GAGVSQTPSNKVTEKGKYVELRCDPISGHTALYWYRQSLGQGPEFLIYFQGTGAADDSGLPNDRFFAVRPEGSVSTLKIQRTERGDSAVYLCASSFRTSGGGYNEQFFGPGTRLTVL.

This rearrangement joins TRBV13 to TRBJ1-3, with D possibly being TRBD1 (5 bases). V was cut by 2 bases and J by 0 bases, with 11 bases left in between. Germline V gene sequence: CDR1 PRHDT, CDR2 FYEKMQ (reference sequence). The length of the CDR3 is 16 residues. The CDR3 sequence: CASSLNVGTSGNTIYF. The CDR3 DNA reads TGTGCCAGCAGCTTAAACGTAGGGACCTCTGGAAACACCATATATTTT.

The chain joins TRBV12-3 or TRBV12-4 to TRBJ2-3; unclear D gene. V lost 7 bases and J lost 2, with 10 bases in between. This CDR3 region has 13 residues. The CDR3 loop is CASTDTNTDTQYF. CDR3 nucleotide sequence: TGTGCCAGCACCGATACTAACACAGATACGCAGTATTTT.

The chain employs TRBV3-1 and TRBJ2-2; D may be TRBD1 (6 bases). V lost 3 bases to trimming and J lost 7 bases, with 24 bases between them. This CDR3 is 18 amino acids long. Germline assignment: CDR1 LGHDT and CDR2 YNNKEL (reference sequence). The DNA of the CDR3 is TGTGCCAGCAGCCATCTACAGGGAAAACCGCCCTCGGGCGGGGAGCTGTTTTTT. Translated, it gives CASSHLQGKPPSGGELFF. Variable domain in full (rest from reference TRBV3-1 and TRBJ2-2): DTAVSQTPKYLVTQMGNDKSIKCEQNLGHDTMYWYKQDSKKFLKIMFSYNNKELIINETVPNRFSPKSPDKAHLNLHINSLELGDSAVYFCASSHLQGKPPSGGELFFGEGSRLTVL.

The chain employs TRBV27 and TRBJ2-3; 12 bases line up with TRBD2. Germline lookup yields CDR1 MNHEY and CDR2 SMNVEV (reference sequence). The CDR3 contains 16 residues. V lost 6 bases and J lost 2; bases outside the gene matches: 6. CDR3 protein: CASRETSGGSTDTQYF. DNA of the CDR3: TGTGCCAGCAGAGAAACTAGCGGGGGGTCCACAGATACGCAGTATTTT.

This clonotype was counted ten times or more. This chain uses TRBV11-3 with TRBJ2-5; either TRBD1 or TRBD2 may supply D (5 bases each). V lost 5 bases to trimming and J lost 0 bases, with 13 bases between them. CDR1 is SGHNT, CDR2 YENEEA, per germline. This CDR3 contains 15 residues. CDR3 residues: CASSPRDGNQETQYF. For the CDR3, the DNA is TGTGCCAGCAGCCCACGGGACGGAAACCAAGAGACCCAGTACTTC.

This clonotype was picked up a small number of times. The V call is TRBV4-1, the J call TRBJ1-1; D is uncertain. Germline V gene lookup returns CDR1 MGHRA and CDR2 YSYEKL. V was pared by 4 bases and J by 3 bases, with 18 bases between. The CDR3 contains 16 residues. DNA for the CDR3: TGCGCCAGCAGCCGGCCCGGGGAGGGTTGGGACACTGAAGCTTTCTTT. Amino acids: CASSRPGEGWDTEAFF.

This clonotype was detected a few times. The rearrangement joins TRBV30 to TRBJ2-7; no clear D gene. Trimming cost V 3 bases and J 6 bases, with 9 bases left between them. The CDR3 is 11 residues long. Per the germline V gene, CDR1 is GTSNPN and CDR2 is SVGIG (reference sequence). The DNA of the CDR3 is TGTGCCTGGAGAGCCGGCCGCGAGCAGTACTTC. This sequence encodes CAWRAGREQYF.

This clonotype was found a few times. In DNA, the CDR3 is TGTGCCAGCAGCGGGGTGGCCGGACTGATTAATGAAAAACTGTTTTTT. It is translated as CASSGVAGLINEKLFF. The genes are TRBV7-9 and TRBJ1-4; no definite D call. V lost 5 bases, J lost 4 bases, and 17 bases lay in between. Looked up from germline, CDR1 is SEHNR and CDR2 is FQNEAQ (reference sequence). The CDR3 consists of 16 residues.

This clonotype was observed at least ten times. The chain recombines TRBV7-3 with TRBJ1-1, with 10 bases lining up with TRBD1. The germline V gene encodes CDR1 SGHTA and CDR2 FQGTGA. The CDR3 consists of 17 residues. Trimming removed 5 bases from V and 0 bases from J; junction bases left unmatched: 9. In DNA, the CDR3 is TGTGCCAGCAGCCGCGGGCGGGGGACAGGGGTGAACACTGAAGCTTTCTTT. Translation gives CASSRGRGTGVNTEAFF.